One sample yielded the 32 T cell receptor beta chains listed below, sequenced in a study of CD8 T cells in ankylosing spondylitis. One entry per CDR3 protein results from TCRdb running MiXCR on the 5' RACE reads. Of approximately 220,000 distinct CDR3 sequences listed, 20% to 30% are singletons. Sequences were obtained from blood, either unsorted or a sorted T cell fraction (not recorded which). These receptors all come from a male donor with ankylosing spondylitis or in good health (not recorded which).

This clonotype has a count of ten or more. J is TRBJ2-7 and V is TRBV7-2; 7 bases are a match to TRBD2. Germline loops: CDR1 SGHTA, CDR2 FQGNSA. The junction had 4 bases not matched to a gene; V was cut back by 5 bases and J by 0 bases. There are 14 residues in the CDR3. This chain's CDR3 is CASSPSGSSYEQYF. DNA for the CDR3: TGTGCCAGCAGCCCTAGCGGAAGCTCCTACGAGCAGTACTTC. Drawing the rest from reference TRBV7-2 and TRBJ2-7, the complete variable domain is GAGVSQSPSNKVTEKGKDVELRCDPISGHTALYWYRQSLGQGLEFLIYFQGNSAPDKSGLPSDRFSAERTGGSVSTLTIQRTQQEDSAVYLCASSPSGSSYEQYFGPGTRLTVT.

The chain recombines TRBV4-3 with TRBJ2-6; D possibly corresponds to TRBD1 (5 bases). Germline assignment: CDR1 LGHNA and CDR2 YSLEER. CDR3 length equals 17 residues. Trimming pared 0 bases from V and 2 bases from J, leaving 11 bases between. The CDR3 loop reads CASSQDLQGAGANVLTF. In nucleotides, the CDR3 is TGCGCCAGCAGCCAAGATCTTCAGGGTGCTGGGGCCAACGTCCTGACTTTC.

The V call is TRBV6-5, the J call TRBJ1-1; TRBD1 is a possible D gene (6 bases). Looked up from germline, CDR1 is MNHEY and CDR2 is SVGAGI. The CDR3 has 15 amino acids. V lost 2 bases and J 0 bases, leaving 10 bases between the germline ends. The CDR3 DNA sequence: TGTGCCAGCAGTTACGGAGGGGGGTTGAACACTGAAGCTTTCTTT. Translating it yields CASSYGGGLNTEAFF.

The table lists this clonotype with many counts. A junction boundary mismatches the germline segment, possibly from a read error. As DNA, the CDR3 is TGTGCCAGCTCTCCACGACTAGCGGGAAGCGCCGGGGAGCTGTTTTTT. This translates into CASSPRLAGSAGELFF. This rearrangement joins TRBV18 to TRBJ2-2; 11 bases fit TRBD2. CDR3 size: 16 residues. Germline V gene data show CDR1 as KGHSH and CDR2 as LQKENI.

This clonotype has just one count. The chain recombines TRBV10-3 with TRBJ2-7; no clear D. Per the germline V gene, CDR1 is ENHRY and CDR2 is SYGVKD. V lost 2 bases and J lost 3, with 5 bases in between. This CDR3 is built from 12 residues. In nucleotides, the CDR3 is TGTGCCATCAGTGAGATTGGCTACGAGCAGTACTTC. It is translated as CAISEIGYEQYF.

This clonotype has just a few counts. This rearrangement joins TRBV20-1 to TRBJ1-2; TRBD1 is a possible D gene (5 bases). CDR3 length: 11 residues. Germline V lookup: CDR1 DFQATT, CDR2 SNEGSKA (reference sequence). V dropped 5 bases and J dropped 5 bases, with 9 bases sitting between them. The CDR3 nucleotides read TGCAGTGCTCCGGGGGAGTATGGCTACACCTTC. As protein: CSAPGEYGYTF.

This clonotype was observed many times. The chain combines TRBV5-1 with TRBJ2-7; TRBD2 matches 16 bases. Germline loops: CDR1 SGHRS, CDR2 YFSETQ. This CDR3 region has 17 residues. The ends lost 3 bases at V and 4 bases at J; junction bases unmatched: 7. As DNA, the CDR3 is TGCGCCAGCAGCTACGGGACTAGCGGGAGGGCCACATACGAGCAGTACTTC. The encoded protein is CASSYGTSGRATYEQYF.

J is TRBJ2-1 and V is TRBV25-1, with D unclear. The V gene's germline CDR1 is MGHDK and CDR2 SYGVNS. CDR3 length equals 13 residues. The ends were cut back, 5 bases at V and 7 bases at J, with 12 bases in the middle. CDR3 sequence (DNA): TGTGCCAGCAGTAAAACCCAAGGTAATGAGCAGTTCTTC. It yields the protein CASSKTQGNEQFF. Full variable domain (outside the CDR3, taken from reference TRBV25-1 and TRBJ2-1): EADIYQTPRYLVIGTGKKITLECSQTMGHDKMYWYQQDPGMELHLIHYSYGVNSTEKGDLSSESTVSRIRTEHFPLTLESARPSHTSQYLCASSKTQGNEQFFGPGTRLTVL.

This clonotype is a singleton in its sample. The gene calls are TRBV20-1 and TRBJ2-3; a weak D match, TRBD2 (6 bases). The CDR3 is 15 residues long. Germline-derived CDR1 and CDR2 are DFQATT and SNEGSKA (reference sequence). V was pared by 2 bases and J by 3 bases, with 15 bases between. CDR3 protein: CSARRSKRGTDTQYF. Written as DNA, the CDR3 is TGCAGTGCTAGACGATCAAAACGGGGGACAGATACGCAGTATTTT.

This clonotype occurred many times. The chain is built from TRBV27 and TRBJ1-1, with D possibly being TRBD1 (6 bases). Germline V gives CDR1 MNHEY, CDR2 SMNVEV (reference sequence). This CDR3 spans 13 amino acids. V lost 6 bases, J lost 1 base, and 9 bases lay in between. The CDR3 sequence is CASRSTGNTEAFF. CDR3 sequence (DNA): TGTGCCAGCAGATCGACAGGGAACACTGAAGCTTTCTTT.

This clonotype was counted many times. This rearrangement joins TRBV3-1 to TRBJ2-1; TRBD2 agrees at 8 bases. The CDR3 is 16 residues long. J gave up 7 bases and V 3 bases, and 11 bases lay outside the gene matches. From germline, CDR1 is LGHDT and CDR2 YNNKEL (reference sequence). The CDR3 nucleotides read TGTGCCAGCAGCCAGTTGCCAGCGGGAGTGGGGAATGAGCAGTTCTTC. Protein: CASSQLPAGVGNEQFF.

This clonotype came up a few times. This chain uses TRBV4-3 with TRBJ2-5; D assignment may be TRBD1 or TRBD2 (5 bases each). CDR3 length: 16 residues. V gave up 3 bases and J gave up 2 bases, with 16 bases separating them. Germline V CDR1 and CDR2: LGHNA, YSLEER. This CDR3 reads CASSQGTIEGQETQYF. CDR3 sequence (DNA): TGCGCCAGCAGCCAGGGGACCATAGAAGGACAAGAGACCCAGTACTTC.

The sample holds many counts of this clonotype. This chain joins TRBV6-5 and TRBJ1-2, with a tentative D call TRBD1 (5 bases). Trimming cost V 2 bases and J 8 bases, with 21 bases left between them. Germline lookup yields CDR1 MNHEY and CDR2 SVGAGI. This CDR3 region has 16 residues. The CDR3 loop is CASSYTKDSLLGGYTF. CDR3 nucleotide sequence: TGTGCCAGCAGTTACACCAAAGACAGTCTCCTGGGGGGCTACACCTTC.

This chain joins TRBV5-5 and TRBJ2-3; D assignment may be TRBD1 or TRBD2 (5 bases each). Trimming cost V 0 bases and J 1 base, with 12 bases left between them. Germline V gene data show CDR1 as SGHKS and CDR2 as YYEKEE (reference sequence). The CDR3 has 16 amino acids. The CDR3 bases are TGTGCCAGCAGCTTGGGGGCTCTGGGGGGCACAGATACGCAGTATTTT. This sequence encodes CASSLGALGGTDTQYF. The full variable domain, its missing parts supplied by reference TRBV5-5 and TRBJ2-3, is DAGVTQSPTHLIKTRGQQVTLRCSPISGHKSVSWYQQVLGQGPQFIFQYYEKEERGRGNFPDRFSARQFPNYSSELNVNALLLGDSALYLCASSLGALGGTDTQYFGPGTRLTVL.

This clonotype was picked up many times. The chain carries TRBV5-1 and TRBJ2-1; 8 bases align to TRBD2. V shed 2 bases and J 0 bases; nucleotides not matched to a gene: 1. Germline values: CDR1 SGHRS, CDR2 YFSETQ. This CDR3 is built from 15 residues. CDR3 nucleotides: TGCGCCAGCAGCTTAGCGGGAGACTCCTACAATGAGCAGTTCTTC. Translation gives CASSLAGDSYNEQFF.

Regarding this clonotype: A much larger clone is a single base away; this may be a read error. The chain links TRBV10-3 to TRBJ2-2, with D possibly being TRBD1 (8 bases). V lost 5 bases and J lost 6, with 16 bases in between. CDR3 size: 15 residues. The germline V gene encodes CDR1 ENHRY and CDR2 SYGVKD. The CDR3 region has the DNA TGTGCCATCAGTTCGACAGGGGAGGGCCCCGGGGAGCTGTTTTTT. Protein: CAISSTGEGPGELFF.

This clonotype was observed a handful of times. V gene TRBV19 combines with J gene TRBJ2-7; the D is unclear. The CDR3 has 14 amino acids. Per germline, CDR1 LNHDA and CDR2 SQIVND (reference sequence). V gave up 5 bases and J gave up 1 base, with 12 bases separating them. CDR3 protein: CASSVRLSSYEQYF. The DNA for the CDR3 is TGTGCCAGTAGTGTCCGACTGAGTTCCTACGAGCAGTACTTC.

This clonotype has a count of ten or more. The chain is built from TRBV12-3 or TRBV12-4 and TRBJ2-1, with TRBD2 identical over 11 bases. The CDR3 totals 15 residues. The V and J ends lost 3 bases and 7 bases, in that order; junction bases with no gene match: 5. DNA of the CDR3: TGTGCCAGCAGTTTTGGACTAGCGGGCATGAATGAGCAGTTCTTC. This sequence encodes CASSFGLAGMNEQFF.

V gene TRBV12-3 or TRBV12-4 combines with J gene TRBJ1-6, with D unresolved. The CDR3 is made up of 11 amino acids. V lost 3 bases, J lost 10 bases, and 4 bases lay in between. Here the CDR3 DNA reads TGTGCCAGCAGTTTTTCCTCACCCCTCCACTTT. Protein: CASSFSSPLHF.

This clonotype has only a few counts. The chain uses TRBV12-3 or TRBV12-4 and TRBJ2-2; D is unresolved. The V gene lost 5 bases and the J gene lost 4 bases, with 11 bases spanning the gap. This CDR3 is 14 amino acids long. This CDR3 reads CASSNLWITGELFF. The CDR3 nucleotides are TGTGCCAGCAGTAACCTGTGGATCACCGGGGAGCTGTTTTTT.

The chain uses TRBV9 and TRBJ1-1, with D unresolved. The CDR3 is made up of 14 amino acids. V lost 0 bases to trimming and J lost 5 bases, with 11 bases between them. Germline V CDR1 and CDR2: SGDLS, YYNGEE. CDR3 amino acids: CASSVDPGGTEAFF. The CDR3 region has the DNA TGTGCCAGCAGCGTAGACCCAGGAGGGACTGAAGCTTTCTTT.

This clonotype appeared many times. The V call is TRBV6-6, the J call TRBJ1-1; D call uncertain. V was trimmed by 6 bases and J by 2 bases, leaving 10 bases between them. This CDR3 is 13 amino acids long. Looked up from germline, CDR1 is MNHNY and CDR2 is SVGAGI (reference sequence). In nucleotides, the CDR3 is TGTGCCAGCAGATTAGACGGTAACACTGAAGCTTTCTTT. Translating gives CASRLDGNTEAFF.

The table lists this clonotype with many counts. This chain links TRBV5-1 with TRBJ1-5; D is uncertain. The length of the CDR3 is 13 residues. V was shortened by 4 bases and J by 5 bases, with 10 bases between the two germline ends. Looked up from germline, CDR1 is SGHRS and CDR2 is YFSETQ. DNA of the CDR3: TGCGCCAGCAGCCCCAACCTGGATCAGCCCCAGCATTTT. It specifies CASSPNLDQPQHF.

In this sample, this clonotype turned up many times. CDR3 nucleotide sequence: TGTGCCATCGGGGACAGCTACAATGAGCAGTTCTTC. It specifies CAIGDSYNEQFF. V and J are TRBV10-3 and TRBJ2-1; 7 positions match TRBD1. CDR1 is ENHRY and CDR2 is SYGVKD in the germline V gene. The trim removed 8 bases at V and 3 bases at J, leaving 1 base unmatched. The CDR3 is 12 residues long.

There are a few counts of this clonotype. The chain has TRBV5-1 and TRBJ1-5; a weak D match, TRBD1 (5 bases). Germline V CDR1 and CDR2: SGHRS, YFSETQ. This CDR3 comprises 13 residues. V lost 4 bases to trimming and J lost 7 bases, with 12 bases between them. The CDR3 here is CASSKGDGQPQHF. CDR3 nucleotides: TGCGCCAGCAGCAAAGGGGACGGGCAGCCCCAGCATTTT.

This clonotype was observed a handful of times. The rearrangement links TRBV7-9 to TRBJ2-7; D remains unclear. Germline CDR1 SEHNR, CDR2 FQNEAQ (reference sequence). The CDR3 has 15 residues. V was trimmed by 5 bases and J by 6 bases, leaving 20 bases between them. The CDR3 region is CASSPDQSRLGEQYF. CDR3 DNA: TGTGCCAGCAGCCCAGACCAGTCCCGACTGGGCGAGCAGTACTTC. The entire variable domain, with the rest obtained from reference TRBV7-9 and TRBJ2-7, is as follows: DTGVSQNPRHKITKRGQNVTFRCDPISEHNRLYWYRQTLGQGPEFLTYFQNEAQLEKSRLLSDRFSAERPKGSFSTLEIQRTEQGDSAMYLCASSPDQSRLGEQYFGPGTRLTVT.

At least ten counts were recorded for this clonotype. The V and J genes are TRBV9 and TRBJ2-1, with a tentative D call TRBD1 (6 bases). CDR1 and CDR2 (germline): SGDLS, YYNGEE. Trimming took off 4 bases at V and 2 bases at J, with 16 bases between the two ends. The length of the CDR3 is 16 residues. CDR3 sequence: CASSFQTGPPYNEQFF. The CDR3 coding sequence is TGTGCCAGCAGCTTCCAGACAGGTCCTCCCTACAATGAGCAGTTCTTC.

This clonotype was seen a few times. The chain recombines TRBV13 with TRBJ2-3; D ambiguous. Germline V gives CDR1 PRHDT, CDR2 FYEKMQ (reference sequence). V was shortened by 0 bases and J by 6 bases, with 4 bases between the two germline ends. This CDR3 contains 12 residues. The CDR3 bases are TGTGCCAGCAGCTTAGGTTTGGATACGCAGTATTTT. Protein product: CASSLGLDTQYF.

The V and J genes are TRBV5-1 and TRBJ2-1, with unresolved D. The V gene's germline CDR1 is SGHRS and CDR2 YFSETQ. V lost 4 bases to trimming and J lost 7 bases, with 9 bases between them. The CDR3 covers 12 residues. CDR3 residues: CASSPQTNEQFF. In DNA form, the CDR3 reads TGCGCCAGCAGCCCGCAGACGAATGAGCAGTTCTTC.

Written as DNA, the CDR3 is TGCAGTGCTAGAGGGAGGGAGTCGACGAAGTCTGGGGCCAACGTCCTGACTTTC. It yields the protein CSARGRESTKSGANVLTF. The rearrangement uses TRBV20-1 and TRBJ2-6; a weak D match, TRBD2 (6 bases). The CDR3 consists of 18 residues. Germline assignment: CDR1 DFQATT and CDR2 SNEGSKA (reference sequence). Trimming took 1 base from V and 1 from J, leaving 17 bases between them.

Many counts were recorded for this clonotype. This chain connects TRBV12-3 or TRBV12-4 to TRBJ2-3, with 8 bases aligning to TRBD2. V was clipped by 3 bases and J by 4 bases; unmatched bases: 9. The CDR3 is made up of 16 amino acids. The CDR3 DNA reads TGTGCCAGCAGTTTCACAAGCGGGAGTTCGGCAGATACGCAGTATTTT. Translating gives CASSFTSGSSADTQYF.

The CDR3 here is CASSRGGGENEQFF. The CDR3, as DNA: TGTGCCAGCAGTCGGGGGGGGGGAGAGAATGAGCAGTTCTTC. The chain links TRBV12-3 or TRBV12-4 to TRBJ2-1, with 8 nucleotides matching TRBD2. This CDR3 is 14 amino acids long. V lost 5 bases to trimming and J lost 7 bases; unmatched junction nucleotides: 7.